The sequence of this TCR beta chain was determined in a study of blood T cell repertoires in COVID-19. Turning to the study itself: T cells, B-cell-depleted T cells, or PBMCs provided the cDNA or gDNA that served as material.

The CDR3 length is 14 residues. The germline V and J ends were trimmed by 2 bases and 2 bases, with 9 bases remaining between them. Germline V gene lookup returns CDR1 MNHNS and CDR2 SASEGT. The authors' processing: How many nucleated cells were present was estimated from reference gene primer amplification. Profiling relied on immunoSEQ multiplex PCR, and the TCRdb table lists in-frame clones only, not all of them. Clonal size and the V and J genes are those of that table, whereas D and trimming came from the DNA. This sample has over 300,000 clones; around 89% occur once, and the top ten carry 5% to 7.5%.

The sequence was obtained from a man between 18 and 29 years old who had recovered from COVID-19. J is TRBJ1-2 and V is TRBV6-1; TRBD1 is a possible D gene (6 bases). What was sequenced was peripheral blood. The CDR3 reads CASSETGQNYGYTF. The CDR3 DNA reads TGTGCCAGCAGTGAAACCGGACAGAACTATGGCTACACCTTC.